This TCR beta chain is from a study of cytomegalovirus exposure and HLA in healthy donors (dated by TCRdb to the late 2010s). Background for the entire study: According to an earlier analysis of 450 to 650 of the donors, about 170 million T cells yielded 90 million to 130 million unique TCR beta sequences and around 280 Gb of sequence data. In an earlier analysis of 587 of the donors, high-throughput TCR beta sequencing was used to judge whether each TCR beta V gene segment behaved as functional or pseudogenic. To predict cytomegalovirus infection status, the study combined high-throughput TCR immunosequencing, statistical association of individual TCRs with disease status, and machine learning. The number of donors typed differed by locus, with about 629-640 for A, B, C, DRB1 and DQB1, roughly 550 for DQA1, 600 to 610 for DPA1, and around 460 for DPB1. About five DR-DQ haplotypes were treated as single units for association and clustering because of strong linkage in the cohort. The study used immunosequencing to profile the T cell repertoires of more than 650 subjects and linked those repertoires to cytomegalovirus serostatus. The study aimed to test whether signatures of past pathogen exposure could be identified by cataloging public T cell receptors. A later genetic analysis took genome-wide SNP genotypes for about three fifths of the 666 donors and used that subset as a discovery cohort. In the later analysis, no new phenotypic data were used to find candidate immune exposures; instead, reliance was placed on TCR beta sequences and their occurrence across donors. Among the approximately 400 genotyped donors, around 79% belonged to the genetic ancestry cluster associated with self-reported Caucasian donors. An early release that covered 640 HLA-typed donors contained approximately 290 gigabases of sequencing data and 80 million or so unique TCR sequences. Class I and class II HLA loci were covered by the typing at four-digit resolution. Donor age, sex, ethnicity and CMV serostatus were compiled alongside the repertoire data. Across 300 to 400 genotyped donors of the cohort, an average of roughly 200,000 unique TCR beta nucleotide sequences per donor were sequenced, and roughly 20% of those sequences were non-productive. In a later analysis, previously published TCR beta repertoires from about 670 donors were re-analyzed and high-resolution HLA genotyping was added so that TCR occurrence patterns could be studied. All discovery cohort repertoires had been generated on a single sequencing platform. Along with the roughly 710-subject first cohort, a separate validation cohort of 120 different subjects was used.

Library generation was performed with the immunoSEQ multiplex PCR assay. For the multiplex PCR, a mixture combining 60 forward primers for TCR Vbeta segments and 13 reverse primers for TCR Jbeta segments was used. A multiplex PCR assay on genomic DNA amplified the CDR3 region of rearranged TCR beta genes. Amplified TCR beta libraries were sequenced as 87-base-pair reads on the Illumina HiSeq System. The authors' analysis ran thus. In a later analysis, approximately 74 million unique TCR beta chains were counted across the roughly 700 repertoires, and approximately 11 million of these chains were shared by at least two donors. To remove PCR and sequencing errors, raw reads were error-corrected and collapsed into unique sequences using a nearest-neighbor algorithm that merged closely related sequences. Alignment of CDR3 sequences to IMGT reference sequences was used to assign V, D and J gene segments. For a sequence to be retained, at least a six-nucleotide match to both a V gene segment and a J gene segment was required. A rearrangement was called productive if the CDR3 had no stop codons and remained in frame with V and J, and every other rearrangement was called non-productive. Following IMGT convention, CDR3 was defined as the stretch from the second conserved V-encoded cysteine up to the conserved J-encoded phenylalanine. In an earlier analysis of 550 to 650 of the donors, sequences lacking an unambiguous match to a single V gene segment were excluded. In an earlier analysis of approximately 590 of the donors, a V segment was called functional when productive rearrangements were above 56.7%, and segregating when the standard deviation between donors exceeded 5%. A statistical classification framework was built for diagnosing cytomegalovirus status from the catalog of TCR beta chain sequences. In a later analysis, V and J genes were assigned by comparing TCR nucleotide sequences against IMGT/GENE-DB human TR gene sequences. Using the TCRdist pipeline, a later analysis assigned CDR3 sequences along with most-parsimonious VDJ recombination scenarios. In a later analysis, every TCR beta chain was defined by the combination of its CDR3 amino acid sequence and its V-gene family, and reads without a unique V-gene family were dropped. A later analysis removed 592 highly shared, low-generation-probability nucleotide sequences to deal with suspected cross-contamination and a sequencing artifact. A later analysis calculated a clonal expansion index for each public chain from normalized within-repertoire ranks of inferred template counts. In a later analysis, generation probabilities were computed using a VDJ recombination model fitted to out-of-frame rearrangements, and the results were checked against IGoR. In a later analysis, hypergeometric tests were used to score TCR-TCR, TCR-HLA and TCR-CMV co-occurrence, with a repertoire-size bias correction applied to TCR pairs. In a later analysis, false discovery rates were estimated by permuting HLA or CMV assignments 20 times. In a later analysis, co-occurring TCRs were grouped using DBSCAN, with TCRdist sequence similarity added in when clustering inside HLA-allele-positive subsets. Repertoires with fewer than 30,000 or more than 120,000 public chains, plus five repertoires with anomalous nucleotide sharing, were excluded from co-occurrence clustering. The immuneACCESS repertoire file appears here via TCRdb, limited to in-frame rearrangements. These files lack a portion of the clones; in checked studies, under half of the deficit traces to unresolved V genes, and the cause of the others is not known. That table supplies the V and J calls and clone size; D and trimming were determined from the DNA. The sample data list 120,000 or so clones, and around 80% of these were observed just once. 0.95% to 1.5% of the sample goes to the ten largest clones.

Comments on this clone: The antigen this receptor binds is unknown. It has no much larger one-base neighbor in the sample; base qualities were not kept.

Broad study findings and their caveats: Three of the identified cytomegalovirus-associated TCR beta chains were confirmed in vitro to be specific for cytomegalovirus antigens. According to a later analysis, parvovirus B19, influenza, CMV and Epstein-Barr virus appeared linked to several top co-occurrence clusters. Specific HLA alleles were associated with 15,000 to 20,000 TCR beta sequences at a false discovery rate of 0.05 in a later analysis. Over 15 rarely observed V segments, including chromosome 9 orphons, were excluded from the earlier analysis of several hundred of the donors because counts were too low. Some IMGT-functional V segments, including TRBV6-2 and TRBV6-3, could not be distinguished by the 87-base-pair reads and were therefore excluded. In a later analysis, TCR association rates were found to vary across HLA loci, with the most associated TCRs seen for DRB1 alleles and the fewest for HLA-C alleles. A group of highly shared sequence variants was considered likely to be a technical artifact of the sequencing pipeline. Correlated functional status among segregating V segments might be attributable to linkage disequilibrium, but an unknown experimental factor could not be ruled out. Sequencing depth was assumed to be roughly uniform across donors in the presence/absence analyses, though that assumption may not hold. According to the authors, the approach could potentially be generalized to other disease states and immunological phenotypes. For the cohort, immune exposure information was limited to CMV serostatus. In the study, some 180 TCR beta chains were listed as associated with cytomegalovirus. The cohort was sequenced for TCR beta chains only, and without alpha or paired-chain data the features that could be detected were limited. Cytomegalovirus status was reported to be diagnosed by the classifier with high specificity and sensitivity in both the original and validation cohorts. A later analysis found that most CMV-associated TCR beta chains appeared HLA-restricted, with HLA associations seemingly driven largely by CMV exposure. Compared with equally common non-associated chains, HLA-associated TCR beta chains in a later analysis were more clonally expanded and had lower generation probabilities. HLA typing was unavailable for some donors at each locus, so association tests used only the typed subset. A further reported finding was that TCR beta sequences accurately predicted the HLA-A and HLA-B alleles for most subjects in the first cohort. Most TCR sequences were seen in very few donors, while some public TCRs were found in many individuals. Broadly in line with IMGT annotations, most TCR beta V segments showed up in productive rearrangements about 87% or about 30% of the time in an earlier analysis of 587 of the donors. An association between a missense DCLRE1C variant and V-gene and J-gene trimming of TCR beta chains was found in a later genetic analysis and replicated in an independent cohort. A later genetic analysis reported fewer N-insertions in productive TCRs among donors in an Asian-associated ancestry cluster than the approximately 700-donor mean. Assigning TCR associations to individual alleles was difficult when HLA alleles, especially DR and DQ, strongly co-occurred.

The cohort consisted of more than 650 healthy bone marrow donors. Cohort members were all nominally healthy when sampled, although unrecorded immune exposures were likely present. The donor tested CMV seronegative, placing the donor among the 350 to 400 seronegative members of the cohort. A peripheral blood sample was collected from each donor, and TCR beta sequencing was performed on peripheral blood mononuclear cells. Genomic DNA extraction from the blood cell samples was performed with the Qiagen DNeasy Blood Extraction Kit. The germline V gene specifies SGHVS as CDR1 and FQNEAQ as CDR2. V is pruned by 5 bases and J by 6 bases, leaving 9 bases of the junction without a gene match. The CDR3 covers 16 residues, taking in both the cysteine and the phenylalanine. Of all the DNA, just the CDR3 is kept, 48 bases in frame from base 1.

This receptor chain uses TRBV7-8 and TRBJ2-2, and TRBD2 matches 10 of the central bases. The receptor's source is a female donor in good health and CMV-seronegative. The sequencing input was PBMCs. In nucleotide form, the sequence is TGTGCCAGCAGCGAACTAGCGGGGTTCTCAGCCGGGGAGCTGTTTTTT. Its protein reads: CASSELAGFSAGELFF.